This note documents a single TCR beta chain sequence. The antigen is unknown. This CDR3 has 15 residues. The germline V and J ends were trimmed by 4 bases and 3 bases, with 16 bases remaining between them. Germline values: CDR1 SGHNT, CDR2 YYREEE (reference sequence). The data stem from a study of graft-versus-host responses after intestinal transplantation. Using immunoSEQ multiplex PCR, the repertoire was profiled, and TCRdb retains in-frame clones only, with some absent. The table shows about 77,000 clones, with 80% to 95% occurring only once. Study-level findings and limits: Within allografts, high graft-versus-host to host-versus-graft clonal ratios were seen among patients with graft-donor T cell macrochimerism.

This sequence originates from a human patient who received an intestinal transplant, so some T cells may come from the graft donor. The V gene is TRBV5-4, the J gene TRBJ1-1; the D gene is possibly TRBD1 (6 bases). The sequencing used PBMCs, collected 98 days after intestinal transplantation. The CDR3: CASSEYRVSYTEAFF. For the CDR3, the DNA is TGTGCCAGCAGCGAGTACAGGGTGTCTTACACTGAAGCTTTCTTT.